These 19 T cell receptor beta chains originate from one sample sequenced in a study of blood T cell repertoires in COVID-19. Produced via immunoSEQ multiplex PCR; TCRdb's table is partial and in-frame only. The sample contains 140,000 or so clones, 65% to 90% of which appear only once. Sequencing input: peripheral blood. The receptors originated from a human donor in a cohort sampled during active COVID-19.

This rearrangement joins TRBV5-4 to TRBJ2-2; TRBD1 matches 10 bases. This CDR3 contains 15 residues. The V gene's germline CDR1 is SGHNT and CDR2 YYREEE (reference sequence). J gave up 6 bases and V 2 bases, and 4 bases lay outside the gene matches. Written as DNA, the CDR3 is TGTGCCAGCAGCTTCCCAGGGACAGGGGCCGGGGAGCTGTTTTTT. Translated, it gives CASSFPGTGAGELFF.

J is TRBJ2-3 and V is TRBV7-9; 8 bases are a match to TRBD2. Germline CDR1 and CDR2: SEHNR and FQNEAQ (reference sequence). There are 15 residues in the CDR3. The ends lost 0 bases at V and 4 bases at J; junction bases unmatched: 3. The CDR3 protein is CASSLASGIADTQYF. The CDR3 nucleotides read TGTGCCAGCAGCTTAGCTAGCGGGATAGCAGATACGCAGTATTTT.

V and J are TRBV9 and TRBJ2-7; TRBD1 matches 8 bases. CDR3 length: 14 amino acids. Germline V gives CDR1 SGDLS, CDR2 YYNGEE. The V segment lost 3 bases and the J segment 3 bases; nucleotides outside the gene matches: 5. For the CDR3, the DNA is TGTGCCAGCAGCGACGGACAGGGAGGCTACGAGCAGTACTTC. It is translated as CASSDGQGGYEQYF.

This clone has just a few counts. The rearrangement links TRBV18 to TRBJ2-2, with 7 positions matching TRBD2. The ends lost 2 bases at V and 4 bases at J; junction bases unmatched: 7. Germline CDR1 reads KGHSH; CDR2 reads LQKENI. This CDR3 is built from 16 residues. For the CDR3, the DNA is TGTGCCAGCTCACCAGGGGTGGCGGGAGTCACCGGGGAGCTGTTTTTT. This codes for CASSPGVAGVTGELFF.

The V gene is TRBV5-6, the J gene TRBJ2-4; D is ambiguous. The length of the CDR3 is 14 residues. CDR1 and CDR2 from the germline V gene are SGHDT and YYEEEE. V lost 0 bases and J 0 bases, leaving 4 bases between the germline ends. The CDR3 DNA sequence: TGTGCCAGCAGCTTGGCTCTAGCCAAAAACATTCAGTACTTC. It specifies CASSLALAKNIQYF.

The V and J genes are TRBV19 and TRBJ2-1; 8 bases agree with TRBD2. V lost 6 bases and J lost 7; bases outside the gene matches: 8. Per the germline V gene, CDR1 is LNHDA and CDR2 is SQIVND (reference sequence). The CDR3 is 14 amino acids. The CDR3 reads CASSKTGTRNEQFF. Written as DNA, the CDR3 is TGTGCCAGTAGCAAAACCGGGACTAGAAATGAGCAGTTCTTC.

The V call is TRBV5-4, the J call TRBJ2-7, with TRBD2 matching 14 bases. V lost 4 bases to trimming and J lost 2 bases; unmatched junction nucleotides: 5. Germline lookup yields CDR1 SGHNT and CDR2 YYREEE (reference sequence). CDR3 length: 16 residues. The CDR3 region is CASSPGLAGGAYEQYF. For the CDR3, the DNA is TGTGCCAGCAGCCCCGGACTAGCGGGAGGTGCCTACGAGCAGTACTTC.

This rearrangement joins TRBV4-3 to TRBJ2-5; D gene ambiguous. V shed 0 bases and J shed 1 base, with 12 bases lying between them. The CDR3 is 16 residues long. Germline lookup yields CDR1 LGHNA and CDR2 YSLEER. CDR3 sequence reads: CASSQEAVGVQETQYF. As DNA, the CDR3 is TGCGCCAGCAGCCAAGAGGCGGTCGGTGTCCAAGAGACCCAGTACTTC.

This chain links TRBV11-2 with TRBJ2-7, with TRBD2 identical over 13 bases. Germline V lookup: CDR1 SGHAT, CDR2 FQNNGV. The V and J ends lost 5 bases and 2 bases, in that order; junction bases with no gene match: 3. This CDR3 has 15 amino acids. The chain's CDR3 is CASSKGLAGAYEQYF. The CDR3 bases are TGTGCCAGCAGCAAAGGACTAGCGGGGGCCTACGAGCAGTACTTC.

This sequence joins TRBV5-6 and TRBJ2-1, with a weak D call TRBD2 (5 bases). Looked up from germline, CDR1 is SGHDT and CDR2 is YYEEEE. Trimming cost V 0 bases and J 13 bases, with 8 bases left between them. CDR3 length equals 11 residues. CDR3 DNA: TGTGCCAGCAGCTTGGGACCTAGCCAGTTCTTC. Residues: CASSLGPSQFF.

A few counts support this clone. The chain employs TRBV5-4 and TRBJ1-2; D uncertain. V gave up 0 bases and J gave up 1 base, with 10 bases separating them. Germline CDR1 SGHNT, CDR2 YYREEE (reference sequence). CDR3 length: 15 residues. The CDR3, as DNA: TGTGCCAGCAGCTTGGCCGACGGGGTTAACTATGGCTACACCTTC. This encodes CASSLADGVNYGYTF.

The J gene is TRBJ2-1, the V gene TRBV6-4, with 13 bases lining up with TRBD2. J gave up 4 bases and V 0 bases, and 0 bases lay outside the gene matches. Germline V CDR1 and CDR2: MRHNA, SNTAGT. The length of the CDR3 is 16 residues. CDR3 DNA sequence: TGTGCCAGCAGTGACTCGGGACTAGCGGGGTACAATGAGCAGTTCTTC. Protein product: CASSDSGLAGYNEQFF.

The gene calls are TRBV6-5 and TRBJ1-5; a possible D gene is TRBD1 (6 bases). CDR3 length: 15 amino acids. Trimming shortened V by 5 bases and J by 3 bases, and 14 bases separated the two germline ends. Germline CDR1 reads MNHEY; CDR2 reads SVGAGI. CDR3 region: CASSQQGLANQPQHF. CDR3 coding DNA: TGTGCCAGCAGTCAACAGGGTTTAGCCAATCAGCCCCAGCATTTT.

This clone was seen only a few times. The gene calls are TRBV6-2 or TRBV6-3 and TRBJ1-5; no definite D call. Trimming removed 5 bases from V and 5 bases from J, with 13 bases in between. The CDR3 runs 14 residues. Germline V lookup: CDR1 MNHEY, CDR2 SVGEGT. This CDR3 is CASSRDTAYQPQHF. The CDR3 region has the DNA TGTGCCAGCAGTCGCGACACTGCATATCAGCCCCAGCATTTT.

This chain links TRBV3-1 (or the pseudogene TRBV3-2) with TRBJ2-1; possible D gene TRBD2, 6 bases. The V and J ends lost 0 bases and 1 base respectively, with 13 bases between them. Germline CDR1 LGHDT, CDR2 YNNKEL (reference sequence). The CDR3 consists of 17 residues. DNA for the CDR3: TGTGCCAGCAGCCAAGATGAGGACTACCGATCCTACAATGAGCAGTTCTTC. It specifies CASSQDEDYRSYNEQFF.

The chain employs TRBV19 and TRBJ2-1, with D perhaps matching TRBD2 (6 bases). CDR1 and CDR2 from the germline V gene are LNHDA and SQIVND (reference sequence). Trimming left V 3 bases short and J 5 bases short, with 14 bases between. The CDR3 length is 15 residues. CDR3: CASSISSALNNEQFF. DNA of the CDR3: TGTGCCAGTAGTATCTCTAGCGCACTTAACAATGAGCAGTTCTTC.

The chain employs TRBV9 and TRBJ2-3; 8 nucleotides match TRBD1. The germline CDR1 and CDR2 sequences are SGDLS and YYNGEE. V was pared by 2 bases and J by 8 bases, with 16 bases of the junction left unmatched. CDR3 length: 17 residues. The CDR3 loop reads CASSVRQGRLRVITQYF. The CDR3 DNA sequence: TGTGCCAGCAGCGTCCGACAGGGGCGCTTAAGGGTGATTACGCAGTATTTT. Together with reference TRBV9 and TRBJ2-3, the CDR3 gives the full variable domain: DSGVTQTPKHLITATGQRVTLRCSPRSGDLSVYWYQQSLDQGLQFLIQYYNGEERAKGNILERFSAQQFPDLHSELNLSSLELGDSALYFCASSVRQGRLRVITQYFGPGTRLTVL.

This clone appeared once. The CDR3 nucleotides read TGCAGCGTTAGGACTAGCGGTAGCTCCTACGAGCAGTACTTC. It yields the protein CSVRTSGSSYEQYF. The chain has TRBV29-1 and TRBJ2-7; the match to TRBD2 covers 10 bases. Germline trimming cut 5 bases from V and 0 bases from J; bases unmatched to any gene: 4. The CDR3 runs to 14 residues. Germline V gene sequence: CDR1 SQVTM, CDR2 ANQGSEA.

The chain is built from TRBV7-2 and TRBJ2-7; 10 nucleotides agree with TRBD2. V lost 5 bases and J lost 1; bases outside the gene matches: 11. Germline-derived CDR1 and CDR2 are SGHTA and FQGNSA. This CDR3 has 17 amino acids. The CDR3: CASSATLAGARSYEQYF. Here the CDR3 DNA reads TGTGCCAGCAGCGCGACTCTAGCGGGAGCCCGTTCCTACGAGCAGTACTTC. Together with reference TRBV7-2 and TRBJ2-7, the CDR3 gives the full variable domain: GAGVSQSPSNKVTEKGKDVELRCDPISGHTALYWYRQSLGQGLEFLIYFQGNSAPDKSGLPSDRFSAERTGGSVSTLTIQRTQQEDSAVYLCASSATLAGARSYEQYFGPGTRLTVT.